This TCR beta chain was retrieved from a study of Graves' ophthalmopathy and Graves' hyperthyroidism. Study-wide results and caveats: Blood contained most expanded thyroid clonotypes exceeding 0.001 frequency. A roughly 83% specificity and about 88% sensitivity were achieved by a 13-signature model that separated ophthalmopathy from stable hyperthyroidism.

For this clonotype: Its antigen is as yet unknown.

Beta-chain TCR CDR3 regions were amplified from RNA transcripts. Second-round multiplex PCR came after a first-round RT-PCR that employed HTBI primers. TCRdb re-derived calls from the multiplex PCR reads in MiXCR, one entry per CDR3 protein. The table shows around 1.1 million distinct CDR3 sequences, with about two fifths occurring only once. CDR1 is SGHNT and CDR2 is YYREEE in the germline V gene (reference sequence). The CDR3 has 15 amino acids. The V gene lost 2 bases and the J gene lost 2 bases, with 13 bases spanning the gap. The diagnosis was founded upon clinical symptoms, serum thyroxine, TRAb, thyroid ultrasound and orbital computed tomography.

The sequenced sample consisted of peripheral blood or thyroid tissue (not recorded which). The chain combines TRBV5-4 with TRBJ2-5, with D tentatively TRBD2 (6 bases). The receptor's source is an adult man with Graves' hyperthyroidism. The CDR3 DNA reads TGTGCCAGCAGCTTCTTCTGGCGGGGACAAGAGACCCAGTACTTC. Its translation is CASSFFWRGQETQYF.